The 16 T cell receptor beta chains reported below all come from one sample, sequenced in a study of blood T cell repertoires in COVID-19. Libraries were prepared by immunoSEQ multiplex PCR; TCRdb keeps only in-frame clonotypes and omits some of them. The sample records hundreds of thousands of clones, 83% being singletons. Input material: peripheral blood. The receptors stem from a man older than 75 with acute or convalescent COVID-19.

The V call is TRBV27, the J call TRBJ2-5, with a weak D call TRBD2 (5 bases). Germline V gene data show CDR1 as MNHEY and CDR2 as SMNVEV (reference sequence). V lost 5 bases and J 1 base, leaving 8 bases between the germline ends. The CDR3 loop spans 13 amino acids. CDR3 nucleotide sequence: TGTGCCAGCAGTCGGGAAGCCCAAGAGACCCAGTACTTC. As protein: CASSREAQETQYF.

The DNA for the CDR3 is TGTGCCAGCAGTTTCACAGGGATTCAGTACTTC. It codes for CASSFTGIQYF. The genes are TRBV12-3 or TRBV12-4 and TRBJ2-4; D may be TRBD1 (6 bases). V dropped 3 bases and J dropped 10 bases, with 7 bases sitting between them. The CDR3 runs to 11 residues.

This clone was detected once. This chain links TRBV7-9 with TRBJ1-1; D gene uncertain. The ends were cut back, 5 bases at V and 2 bases at J, with 9 bases in the middle. CDR3 length: 13 residues. Germline lookup yields CDR1 SEHNR and CDR2 FQNEAQ (reference sequence). CDR3 DNA sequence: TGTGCCAGCAGCCGCGGTGTAAACACTGAAGCTTTCTTT. The encoded protein is CASSRGVNTEAFF.

The chain uses TRBV12-3 or TRBV12-4 and TRBJ2-5; TRBD1 agrees at 7 bases. The CDR3 has 13 amino acids. V lost 6 bases to trimming and J lost 5 bases; unmatched junction nucleotides: 6. The CDR3 is CASSSTGFETQYF. The CDR3 DNA reads as TGTGCCAGCAGCTCGACAGGGTTTGAGACCCAGTACTTC.

The rearrangement uses TRBV2 and TRBJ2-7; 8 bases match TRBD1. The trim removed 6 bases at V and 6 bases at J, leaving 7 bases unmatched. The CDR3 runs to 13 residues. Looked up from germline, CDR1 is SNHLY and CDR2 is FYNNEI. The CDR3 DNA is TGTGCCAGCAGCCCGACAGGGGTAGGCGAGCAGTACTTC. Protein: CASSPTGVGEQYF.

CDR3: CASSRTSGSPTPSRDEQYF. CDR3 in DNA: TGTGCCAGCAGCCGGACTAGCGGGAGCCCCACTCCCTCTCGGGACGAGCAGTACTTC. V gene TRBV7-9 combines with J gene TRBJ2-7, with 13 bases matching TRBD2. After removal of 5 bases from V and 5 bases from J, the junction contained 18 bases not matched to a gene. Germline V gene data show CDR1 as SEHNR and CDR2 as FQNEAQ (reference sequence). CDR3 length: 19 amino acids.

The V gene is TRBV5-4, the J gene TRBJ2-5, with D perhaps matching TRBD2 (6 bases). Germline V lookup: CDR1 SGHNT, CDR2 YYREEE (reference sequence). Trimming took 5 bases from V and 0 from J, leaving 17 bases between them. This CDR3 has 16 amino acids. For the CDR3, the DNA is TGTGCCAGCAGTATGGGAGGAGTTCGGTACCAAGAGACCCAGTACTTC. Protein sequence: CASSMGGVRYQETQYF. The full variable domain, rest sourced from reference TRBV5-4 and TRBJ2-5, is ETGVTQSPTHLIKTRGQQVTLRCSSQSGHNTVSWYQQALGQGPQFIFQYYREEENGRGNFPPRFSGLQFPNYSSELNVNALELDDSALYLCASSMGGVRYQETQYFGPGTRLLVL.

This chain links TRBV7-9 with TRBJ2-1; TRBD2 matches 8 bases. CDR1 and CDR2 from the germline V gene are SEHNR and FQNEAQ (reference sequence). There are 16 residues in the CDR3. The V segment lost 3 bases and the J segment 1 base; nucleotides outside the gene matches: 5. CDR3: CASSFGGRRSYNEQFF. CDR3 nucleotide sequence: TGTGCCAGCAGCTTCGGCGGGAGGCGTTCCTACAATGAGCAGTTCTTC.

The rearrangement links TRBV4-1 to TRBJ2-1, with D possibly TRBD2 on 6 matching bases. The CDR3 has 14 residues. CDR1 and CDR2 from the germline V gene are MGHRA and YSYEKL. V lost 5 bases, J lost 7 bases, and 15 bases lay in between. CDR3 sequence: CASSSGTGGNEQFF. The CDR3 DNA reads as TGCGCCAGCAGCTCCGGGACTGGAGGAAATGAGCAGTTCTTC.

This chain uses TRBV27 with TRBJ2-1; tentative D call: TRBD1 (5 bases). Trimming shortened V by 3 bases and J by 1 base, and 16 bases separated the two germline ends. Germline CDR1 MNHEY, CDR2 SMNVEV (reference sequence). The CDR3 runs 17 residues. CDR3 sequence: CASSFAQGYRSYNEQFF. The CDR3 nucleotides are TGTGCCAGCAGTTTCGCTCAGGGATATCGTTCCTACAATGAGCAGTTCTTC.

The rearrangement links TRBV11-2 to TRBJ2-5; D might be TRBD2 (6 bases). The CDR3 runs to 13 residues. Germline values: CDR1 SGHAT, CDR2 FQNNGV. The ends were cut back, 3 bases at V and 3 bases at J, with 8 bases in the middle. This CDR3 reads CASSFGGEETQYF. DNA of the CDR3: TGTGCCAGCAGCTTTGGCGGGGAAGAGACCCAGTACTTC.

This clone came up a few times. For the CDR3, the DNA is TGTGCCAGCAGCCACGGGGAAGAGGGTTCACCCCTCCACTTT. Translated, it gives CASSHGEEGSPLHF. The chain joins TRBV5-4 to TRBJ1-6; D is uncertain. The germline CDR1 and CDR2 sequences are SGHNT and YYREEE (reference sequence). The CDR3 has 14 amino acids. Trimming cost V 4 bases and J 9 bases, with 14 bases left between them.

The chain recombines TRBV11-1 with TRBJ1-2, with 7 bases matching TRBD1. The CDR3 consists of 14 residues. V gave up 1 base and J gave up 6 bases; unmatched junction bases: 5. Germline values: CDR1 SGHAT, CDR2 FQDESV (reference sequence). CDR3 sequence (DNA): TGTGCCAGCAGCTTAGGACAGGGAGTCGATGGCTACACCTTC. Translating it yields CASSLGQGVDGYTF.

This clone has just a few counts. The V and J genes are TRBV4-2 and TRBJ2-7; TRBD2 aligns across 12 bases. Germline trimming cut 0 bases from V and 7 bases from J; bases unmatched to any gene: 13. CDR1 LGHNA and CDR2 YNFKEQ come from the germline V gene. The CDR3 has 18 residues. CDR3 sequence (DNA): TGTGCCAGCAGCCAAGATCTAGCGGGAGGGCCAGGACTATGGGAGCAGTACTTC. Amino acids: CASSQDLAGGPGLWEQYF.

V gene TRBV7-9 combines with J gene TRBJ2-3, with 7 bases identical to TRBD1. CDR1 and CDR2 (germline): SEHNR, FQNEAQ (reference sequence). This CDR3 is 16 amino acids long. V shed 5 bases and J 0 bases; nucleotides not matched to a gene: 8. The CDR3 reads CASSLGQISSTDTQYF. The CDR3, as DNA: TGTGCCAGCAGCCTGGGACAGATATCTAGCACAGATACGCAGTATTTT.

On this clone: Different DNA sequences within this sample yield the same CDR3. V and J are TRBV7-9 and TRBJ2-7, with D maybe TRBD2 (6 bases). The CDR3 runs 14 residues. Trimming pared 5 bases from V and 0 bases from J, leaving 11 bases between. Germline values: CDR1 SEHNR, CDR2 FQNEAQ (reference sequence). CDR3 residues: CASSPGGSSYEQYF. DNA of the CDR3: TGTGCCAGCAGCCCTGGGGGGAGCTCCTACGAGCAGTACTTC. The full variable domain, with the rest looked up from reference TRBV7-9 and TRBJ2-7, is DTGVSQNPRHKITKRGQNVTFRCDPISEHNRLYWYRQTLGQGPEFLTYFQNEAQLEKSRLLSDRFSAERPKGSFSTLEIQRTEQGDSAMYLCASSPGGSSYEQYFGPGTRLTVT.